Sequencing of this T cell receptor (beta chain) was carried out in a study of siplizumab effects on memory and regulatory T cells. The method was immunoSEQ multiplex PCR; TCRdb's version includes in-frame clones alone and lacks a portion of them. Counted here are roughly 120,000 clones, approximately 94% occurring once; the ten biggest clones make up roughly 1.7%. CDR1 is KGHSH and CDR2 is LQKENI in the germline V gene. Trimming cost V 3 bases and J 7 bases, with 10 bases left between them. This CDR3 has 14 residues. The sequencing input was non-Treg CD4+ T cells sorted from blood. The sequence was collected from a human donor in good health. J is TRBJ1-6 and V is TRBV18; possible D gene TRBD1, 6 bases. CDR3 sequence: CASSPGQGNSPLHF. The CDR3 bases are TGTGCCAGCTCACCTGGTCAGGGGAATTCACCCCTCCACTTT.